The rows below give T cell receptor beta chains drawn from one sample of a study of CD8 T cells in ankylosing spondylitis. TCRdb independently ran MiXCR on the 5' RACE reads; one entry per CDR3 protein. The sample has some 140,000 distinct CDR3 sequences; about 7% are singletons. The material sequenced was blood, either unsorted or a sorted T cell fraction (not recorded which). The source of these receptors is a female donor with ankylosing spondylitis or in good health (not recorded which). CDR3s include the opening cysteine and the closing phenylalanine or tryptophan. Fields, in order: J gene, D gene, V gene, clone size, CDR3 protein, CDR3 DNA. D genes are given only for firm matches. Only part of the rows carry a size: once, few, many, or a class if the clone is expanded.

j_gene: TRBJ2-2; d_gene: .; v_gene: TRBV24-1; abundance: many; CDR3aa: CASQGPSTGELFF; CDR3nt: TGTGCCAGCCAGGGGCCGAGTACTGGGGAGCTGTTTTTT
j_gene: TRBJ1-1; d_gene: .; v_gene: TRBV5-1; abundance: many; CDR3aa: CASSPTGGGHRVIEAFF; CDR3nt: TGCGCCAGCAGCCCCACCGGGGGCGGACACCGGGTGATTGAAGCTTTCTTT
j_gene: TRBJ1-2; d_gene: .; v_gene: TRBV5-1; abundance: .; CDR3aa: CASSSEQGGSGYTF; CDR3nt: TGCGCCAGCAGCTCCGAGCAGGGCGGTAGTGGCTACACCTTC
j_gene: TRBJ1-6; d_gene: .; v_gene: TRBV4-1; abundance: many; CDR3aa: CASSSRTPGNSPLHF; CDR3nt: TGCGCCAGCAGCTCGCGGACACCGGGTAATTCACCCCTCCACTTT
j_gene: TRBJ1-6; d_gene: .; v_gene: TRBV27; abundance: many; CDR3aa: CASSFWRANSPLHF; CDR3nt: TGTGCCAGCAGTTTTTGGAGAGCTAATTCACCCCTCCACTTT
j_gene: TRBJ1-2; d_gene: .; v_gene: TRBV7-9; abundance: many; CDR3aa: CASSQGAEESPNYGYTF; CDR3nt: TGTGCCAGCAGCCAAGGGGCAGAAGAGTCCCCTAACTATGGCTACACCTTC
j_gene: TRBJ1-6; d_gene: .; v_gene: TRBV20-1; abundance: many; CDR3aa: CSASPGPTRGYNSPLHF; CDR3nt: TGCAGTGCTAGCCCGGGACCCACCAGGGGCTATAATTCACCCCTCCACTTT
j_gene: TRBJ1-1; d_gene: .; v_gene: TRBV20-1; abundance: many; CDR3aa: CSAKNGGGIVEAFF; CDR3nt: TGCAGTGCTAAAAACGGGGGGGGCATCGTTGAAGCTTTCTTT
j_gene: TRBJ2-7; d_gene: TRBD1; v_gene: TRBV7-9; abundance: many; CDR3aa: CASSLPGDRGLYEQYF; CDR3nt: TGTGCCAGCAGCTTACCAGGAGACAGGGGGCTCTACGAGCAGTACTTC
j_gene: TRBJ1-2; d_gene: TRBD1; v_gene: TRBV5-5; abundance: many; CDR3aa: CASSSTGSWGGYTF; CDR3nt: TGTGCCAGCAGCTCGACAGGGTCATGGGGTGGCTACACCTTC
j_gene: TRBJ2-7; d_gene: .; v_gene: TRBV7-9; abundance: many; CDR3aa: CASSPRGQLSYEQYF; CDR3nt: TGTGCCAGCAGCCCAAGGGGCCAGCTCTCCTACGAGCAGTACTTC
j_gene: TRBJ2-5; d_gene: TRBD2; v_gene: TRBV4-2; abundance: many; CDR3aa: CASSLGLAGGLLQETQYF; CDR3nt: TGTGCCAGCAGCCTCGGACTAGCGGGGGGTCTTCTTCAAGAGACCCAGTACTTC
j_gene: TRBJ2-5; d_gene: .; v_gene: TRBV3-1; abundance: once; CDR3aa: CASSPGWDAGNLETQYF; CDR3nt: TGTGCCAGCAGCCCCGGTTGGGACGCAGGGAATTTGGAGACCCAGTACTTC
j_gene: TRBJ2-2; d_gene: TRBD1; v_gene: TRBV7-2; abundance: few; CDR3aa: CASRRQGAVTGELFF; CDR3nt: TGTGCCAGCAGGAGACAGGGGGCAGTCACCGGGGAGCTGTTTTTT
j_gene: TRBJ2-7; d_gene: .; v_gene: TRBV7-2; abundance: .; CDR3aa: CASSTRAAATYEQYF; CDR3nt: TGTGCCAGCAGCACTCGGGCCGCAGCTACCTACGAGCAGTACTTC
j_gene: TRBJ2-2; d_gene: .; v_gene: TRBV5-1; abundance: few; CDR3aa: CASSVNSLGGELFF; CDR3nt: TGCGCCAGCAGCGTGAATAGTCTGGGCGGGGAGCTGTTTTTT
j_gene: TRBJ2-2; d_gene: .; v_gene: TRBV7-2; abundance: many; CDR3aa: CASSPGGRANTGELFF; CDR3nt: TGTGCCAGCAGCCCCGGCGGCAGGGCGAACACCGGGGAGCTGTTTTTT
j_gene: TRBJ1-1; d_gene: TRBD1; v_gene: TRBV7-9; abundance: many; CDR3aa: CASSSGQGASITEAFF; CDR3nt: TGTGCCAGCAGCAGTGGACAGGGGGCGTCAATCACTGAAGCTTTCTTT
j_gene: TRBJ1-5; d_gene: .; v_gene: TRBV11-2; abundance: many; CDR3aa: CASSLVAGISNQPQHF; CDR3nt: TGTGCCAGCAGCTTAGTCGCGGGGATTAGCAATCAGCCCCAGCATTTT
j_gene: TRBJ2-1; d_gene: TRBD2; v_gene: TRBV24-1; abundance: many; CDR3aa: CATSDSKLAGGSWNEQFF; CDR3nt: TGTGCCACCAGTGATTCGAAACTAGCGGGGGGGAGTTGGAATGAGCAGTTCTTC
j_gene: TRBJ1-4; d_gene: .; v_gene: TRBV4-3; abundance: .; CDR3aa: CASSQELMATEKLFF; CDR3nt: TGCGCCAGCAGCCAAGAATTAATGGCGACGGAAAAACTGTTTTTT
j_gene: TRBJ1-1; d_gene: TRBD1; v_gene: TRBV5-1; abundance: few; CDR3aa: CASSFMTGASTEAFF; CDR3nt: TGCGCCAGCAGCTTTATGACAGGGGCGAGCACTGAAGCTTTCTTT
j_gene: TRBJ1-2; d_gene: .; v_gene: TRBV2; abundance: many; CDR3aa: CAIQARVASSFNYGYTF; CDR3nt: TGTGCTATCCAAGCACGTGTAGCAAGCAGTTTTAACTATGGCTACACCTTC
j_gene: TRBJ1-1; d_gene: .; v_gene: TRBV5-1; abundance: many; CDR3aa: CASSLEGPTDTEAFF; CDR3nt: TGCGCCAGCAGCTTGGAAGGACCGACGGACACTGAAGCTTTCTTT
j_gene: TRBJ1-4; d_gene: .; v_gene: TRBV9; abundance: many; CDR3aa: CASSVGGRPPNEKLFF; CDR3nt: TGTGCCAGCAGCGTGGGGGGTCGGCCCCCTAATGAAAAACTGTTTTTT
j_gene: TRBJ1-5; d_gene: .; v_gene: TRBV3-1; abundance: many; CDR3aa: CASSQEAGNQPQHF; CDR3nt: TGTGCCAGCAGCCAAGAAGCAGGGAATCAGCCCCAGCATTTT
j_gene: TRBJ1-2; d_gene: .; v_gene: TRBV29-1; abundance: many; CDR3aa: CSVETYGYTF; CDR3nt: TGCAGCGTTGAAACCTATGGCTACACCTTC
j_gene: TRBJ1-1; d_gene: .; v_gene: TRBV5-1; abundance: many; CDR3aa: CASSLDREVMGTEAFF; CDR3nt: TGCGCCAGCAGCTTGGACAGGGAGGTGATGGGGACTGAAGCTTTCTTT
j_gene: TRBJ1-4; d_gene: TRBD1; v_gene: TRBV28; abundance: many; CDR3aa: CASSIDRDSTNEKLFF; CDR3nt: TGTGCCAGCAGTATAGACAGGGATTCAACTAATGAAAAACTGTTTTTT
j_gene: TRBJ1-4; d_gene: .; v_gene: TRBV7-9; abundance: .; CDR3aa: CASSPRDGATNEKLFF; CDR3nt: TGTGCCAGCAGCCCTCGGGACGGCGCAACTAATGAAAAACTGTTTTTT
j_gene: TRBJ2-4; d_gene: .; v_gene: TRBV7-9; abundance: many; CDR3aa: CASSLEGLDDIQYF; CDR3nt: TGTGCCAGCAGCTTAGAAGGGCTAGATGACATTCAGTACTTC
j_gene: TRBJ2-7; d_gene: .; v_gene: TRBV12-5; abundance: many; CDR3aa: CAAKGGPYEQYF; CDR3nt: TGTGCTGCCAAGGGGGGTCCTTACGAGCAGTACTTC
j_gene: TRBJ1-4; d_gene: TRBD1; v_gene: TRBV6-2/TRBV6-3; abundance: many; CDR3aa: CASSLQGADEKLFF; CDR3nt: TGTGCCAGCAGTCTCCAGGGGGCCGATGAAAAACTGTTTTTT
j_gene: TRBJ1-1; d_gene: .; v_gene: TRBV20-1; abundance: many; CDR3aa: CSADSRNTEAFF; CDR3nt: TGCAGTGCCGACAGTCGAAACACTGAAGCTTTCTTT
j_gene: TRBJ1-1; d_gene: TRBD1; v_gene: TRBV6-1; abundance: many; CDR3aa: CASRRQGLRNTEAFF; CDR3nt: TGTGCCAGCAGAAGACAGGGCCTGCGGAACACTGAAGCTTTCTTT
j_gene: TRBJ2-1; d_gene: .; v_gene: TRBV7-2; abundance: many; CDR3aa: CASSLPTHNEQFF; CDR3nt: TGTGCCAGCAGCTTACCGACTCACAATGAGCAGTTCTTC
j_gene: TRBJ2-2; d_gene: .; v_gene: TRBV5-1; abundance: .; CDR3aa: CASSLNIGELFF; CDR3nt: TGCGCCAGCAGCTTGAATATCGGGGAGCTGTTTTTT
j_gene: TRBJ1-1; d_gene: .; v_gene: TRBV12-3/TRBV12-4; abundance: many; CDR3aa: CASTPLAGNTEAFF; CDR3nt: TGTGCCAGCACCCCCCTGGCGGGGAACACTGAAGCTTTCTTT
j_gene: TRBJ2-3; d_gene: .; v_gene: TRBV7-9; abundance: many; CDR3aa: CASTKSTDTQYF; CDR3nt: TGTGCCAGCACAAAGTCCACAGATACGCAGTATTTT
j_gene: TRBJ1-5; d_gene: .; v_gene: TRBV2; abundance: many; CDR3aa: CASSGGDQPQHF; CDR3nt: TGTGCCAGCAGTGGAGGAGATCAGCCCCAGCATTTT
j_gene: TRBJ1-5; d_gene: .; v_gene: TRBV3-1; abundance: many; CDR3aa: CASSQGDQPQHF; CDR3nt: TGTGCCAGCAGCCAAGGGGATCAGCCCCAGCATTTT
j_gene: TRBJ2-3; d_gene: .; v_gene: TRBV5-1; abundance: many; CDR3aa: CASSLGAFSRPSSTDTQYF; CDR3nt: TGCGCCAGCAGCTTGGGGGCGTTCTCGCGGCCCTCTAGCACAGATACGCAGTATTTT
j_gene: TRBJ2-1; d_gene: TRBD1; v_gene: TRBV11-2; abundance: many; CDR3aa: CASSPSRDRPYNEQFF; CDR3nt: TGTGCCAGCAGCCCCAGTCGGGACAGGCCTTACAATGAGCAGTTCTTC
j_gene: TRBJ1-5; d_gene: .; v_gene: TRBV20-1; abundance: many; CDR3aa: CSARGQINQPQHF; CDR3nt: TGCAGTGCTAGAGGGCAGATTAATCAGCCCCAGCATTTT
j_gene: TRBJ1-1; d_gene: .; v_gene: TRBV19; abundance: many; CDR3aa: CASPAPVPGPNTEAFF; CDR3nt: TGTGCCAGTCCCGCGCCGGTCCCAGGACCGAACACTGAAGCTTTCTTT
j_gene: TRBJ2-7; d_gene: TRBD1; v_gene: TRBV5-1; abundance: .; CDR3aa: CASSLGTGGQYEQYF; CDR3nt: TGCGCCAGCAGCTTAGGTACAGGGGGCCAATACGAGCAGTACTTC
j_gene: TRBJ2-2; d_gene: TRBD2; v_gene: TRBV4-1; abundance: many; CDR3aa: CASSPNAGEGITGELFF; CDR3nt: TGCGCCAGCAGCCCGAACGCCGGGGAGGGTATAACCGGGGAGCTGTTTTTT
j_gene: TRBJ2-2; d_gene: .; v_gene: TRBV5-1; abundance: many; CDR3aa: CASSLVPGANTGELFF; CDR3nt: TGCGCCAGCAGCTTGGTACCAGGCGCGAACACCGGGGAGCTGTTTTTT
j_gene: TRBJ2-7; d_gene: .; v_gene: TRBV20-1; abundance: many; CDR3aa: CSAGGRAGTYEQYF; CDR3nt: TGCAGTGCTGGGGGTCGAGCAGGGACCTACGAGCAGTACTTC
j_gene: TRBJ1-1; d_gene: .; v_gene: TRBV7-9; abundance: many; CDR3aa: CASSLSTEAFF; CDR3nt: TGTGCCAGCAGCTTATCCACTGAAGCTTTCTTT